A selection of T cell receptor beta chains follows, all from one sample in a study of cytomegalovirus exposure and HLA in healthy donors. The assay was immunoSEQ multiplex PCR, and TCRdb's table has in-frame clones only and misses some. The sample records 210,000 or so clones, around nine tenths being singletons. Sequencing input: PBMCs. The receptor source for this set is a woman aged 18-29 years in good health and CMV-seronegative. CDR3s include the opening cysteine and the closing phenylalanine or tryptophan. Each record gives: J gene, CDR3 length, clone size, D gene, V gene, CDR3 DNA, CDR3 protein. A D gene is named only where the DNA matches it firmly. Not every row has a clone size; where given, it reads once, few, many or a size class.

j_call: TRBJ1-1
cdr3_length: 13
clone_size: .
d_call: .
v_call: TRBV4-1
cdr3_nt: TGCGCCAGCAGGGAGTTACTCAACACTGAAGCTTTCTTT
cdr3_aa: CASRELLNTEAFF

j_call: TRBJ1-1
cdr3_length: 14
clone_size: .
d_call: TRBD1
v_call: TRBV6-1
cdr3_nt: TGTGCCAGCTTGGCCGGACAGGGGAACACTGAAGCTTTCTTT
cdr3_aa: CASLAGQGNTEAFF

j_call: TRBJ2-6
cdr3_length: 16
clone_size: .
d_call: TRBD1
v_call: TRBV30
cdr3_nt: TGTGCCTGTACACAGGGGTTCGACTCTGGGGCCAACGTCCTGACTTTC
cdr3_aa: CACTQGFDSGANVLTF

j_call: TRBJ1-2
cdr3_length: 14
clone_size: .
d_call: TRBD1
v_call: TRBV19
cdr3_nt: TGTGCCAGTAGTATAGCGGGACAGAACTATGGCTACACCTTC
cdr3_aa: CASSIAGQNYGYTF

j_call: TRBJ2-7
cdr3_length: 16
clone_size: .
d_call: .
v_call: TRBV27
cdr3_nt: TGTGCCAGCAGCCCGCCTCTGGCGGCGGGACCTTACGAGCAGTACTTC
cdr3_aa: CASSPPLAAGPYEQYF

j_call: TRBJ2-7
cdr3_length: 14
clone_size: .
d_call: .
v_call: TRBV9
cdr3_nt: TGTGCCAGCAGCGTAGGAGTAGAGTCCTACGAGCAGTACTTC
cdr3_aa: CASSVGVESYEQYF

j_call: TRBJ2-6
cdr3_length: 14
clone_size: .
d_call: .
v_call: TRBV9
cdr3_nt: TGTGCCAGCAGCGTAAACTCCGGGGCCAACGTCCTGACTTTC
cdr3_aa: CASSVNSGANVLTF

j_call: TRBJ2-7
cdr3_length: 16
clone_size: .
d_call: .
v_call: TRBV27
cdr3_nt: TGTGCCAGCAGTTTAGGGTGGGGCGGCATAAACTACGAGCAGTACTTC
cdr3_aa: CASSLGWGGINYEQYF

j_call: TRBJ2-2
cdr3_length: 17
clone_size: .
d_call: TRBD2
v_call: TRBV7-9
cdr3_nt: TGTGCCAGCAGCCCGCTAGCGGGAGGGGAGAACACCGGGGAGCTGTTTTTT
cdr3_aa: CASSPLAGGENTGELFF

j_call: TRBJ2-4
cdr3_length: 15
clone_size: .
d_call: TRBD1
v_call: TRBV9
cdr3_nt: TGTGCCAGCAGCGTAGCTCCGACAGGGAGCAACATTCAGTACTTC
cdr3_aa: CASSVAPTGSNIQYF

j_call: TRBJ2-1
cdr3_length: 15
clone_size: .
d_call: TRBD2
v_call: TRBV7-6
cdr3_nt: TGTGCCAGCAGCGAGGGACTAATTTTTCACAATGAGCAGTTCTTC
cdr3_aa: CASSEGLIFHNEQFF

j_call: TRBJ1-2
cdr3_length: 13
clone_size: .
d_call: .
v_call: TRBV6-5
cdr3_nt: TGTGCCAGCAGTTTTTCCGGGAATTATGGCTACACCTTC
cdr3_aa: CASSFSGNYGYTF

j_call: TRBJ1-1
cdr3_length: 14
clone_size: .
d_call: TRBD1
v_call: TRBV19
cdr3_nt: TGTGCCAGTAGTCACAGGGGACATAACGCTGAAGCTTTCTTT
cdr3_aa: CASSHRGHNAEAFF

j_call: TRBJ1-4
cdr3_length: 14
clone_size: .
d_call: .
v_call: TRBV6-6
cdr3_nt: TGTGCCAGCAGTCGCGGAGCGGCTAATGAAAAACTGTTTTTT
cdr3_aa: CASSRGAANEKLFF

j_call: TRBJ2-7
cdr3_length: 16
clone_size: .
d_call: TRBD2
v_call: TRBV6-5
cdr3_nt: TGTGCCAGCAGTTACTCGCGACTAGCGGGAGTGTACGAGCAGTACTTC
cdr3_aa: CASSYSRLAGVYEQYF

j_call: TRBJ2-7
cdr3_length: 15
clone_size: once
d_call: TRBD1
v_call: TRBV19
cdr3_nt: TGTGCCAGTAGACTGTCGACAGGGGGCCTCAACGAGCAGTACTTC
cdr3_aa: CASRLSTGGLNEQYF

j_call: TRBJ2-7
cdr3_length: 12
clone_size: .
d_call: .
v_call: TRBV2
cdr3_nt: TGTGCCAGCAGAGGGAGCACCTACGAGCAGTACTTC
cdr3_aa: CASRGSTYEQYF